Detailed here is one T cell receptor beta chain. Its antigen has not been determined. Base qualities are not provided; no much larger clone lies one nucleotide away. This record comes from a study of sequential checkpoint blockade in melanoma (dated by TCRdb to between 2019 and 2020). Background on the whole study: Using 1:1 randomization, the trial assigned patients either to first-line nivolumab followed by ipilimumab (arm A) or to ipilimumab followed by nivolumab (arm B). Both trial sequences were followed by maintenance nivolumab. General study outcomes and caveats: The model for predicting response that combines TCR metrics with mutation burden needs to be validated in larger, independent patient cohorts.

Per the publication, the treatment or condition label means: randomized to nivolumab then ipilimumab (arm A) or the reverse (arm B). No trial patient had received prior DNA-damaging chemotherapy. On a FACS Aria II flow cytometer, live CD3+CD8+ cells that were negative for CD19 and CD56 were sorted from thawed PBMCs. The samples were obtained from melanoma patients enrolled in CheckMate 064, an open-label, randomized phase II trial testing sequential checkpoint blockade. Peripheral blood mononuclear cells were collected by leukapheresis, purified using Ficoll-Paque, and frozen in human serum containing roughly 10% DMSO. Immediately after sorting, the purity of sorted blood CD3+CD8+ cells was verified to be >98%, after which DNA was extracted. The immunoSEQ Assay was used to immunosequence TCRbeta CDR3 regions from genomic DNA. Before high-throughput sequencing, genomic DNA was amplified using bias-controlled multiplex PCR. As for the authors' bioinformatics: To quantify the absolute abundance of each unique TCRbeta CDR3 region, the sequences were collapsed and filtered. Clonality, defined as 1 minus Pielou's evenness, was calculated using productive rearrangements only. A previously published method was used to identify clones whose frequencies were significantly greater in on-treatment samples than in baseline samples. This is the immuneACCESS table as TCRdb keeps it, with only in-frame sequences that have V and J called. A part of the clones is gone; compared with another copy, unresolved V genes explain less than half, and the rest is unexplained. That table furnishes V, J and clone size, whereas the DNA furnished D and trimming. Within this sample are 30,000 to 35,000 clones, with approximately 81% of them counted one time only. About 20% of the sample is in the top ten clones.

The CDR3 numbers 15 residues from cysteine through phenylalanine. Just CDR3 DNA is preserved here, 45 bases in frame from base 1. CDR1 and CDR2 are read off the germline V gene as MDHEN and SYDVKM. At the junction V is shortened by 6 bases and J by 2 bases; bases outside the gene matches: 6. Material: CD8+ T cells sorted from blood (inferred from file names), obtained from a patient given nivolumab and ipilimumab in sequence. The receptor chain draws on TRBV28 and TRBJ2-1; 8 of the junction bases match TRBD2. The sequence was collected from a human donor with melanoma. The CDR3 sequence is CASSSTSGAYNEQFF. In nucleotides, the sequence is TGTGCCAGCAGCTCTACTAGCGGAGCCTACAATGAGCAGTTCTTC.